The 13 T cell receptor beta chains listed next were all sequenced from one sample in a study of cytomegalovirus exposure and HLA in healthy donors. PCR amplification relied on 60 Vbeta primers (plus 13 Jbeta primers). Profiling relied on immunoSEQ multiplex PCR, and the TCRdb table lists in-frame clones only, not all of them. The data show about 130,000 clones, 74% seen once. Sample: PBMCs. The receptors here all came from a man aged 18 to 30 in good health and CMV-seropositive.

The chain has TRBV5-6 and TRBJ2-3; D call uncertain. The germline CDR1 and CDR2 sequences are SGHDT and YYEEEE. Trimming removed 5 bases from V and 1 base from J, with 14 bases in between. The CDR3 sequence is 15 residues long. CDR3 DNA: TGTGCCAGCAGGCTGAGGCTCCCCCGCACAGATACGCAGTATTTT. Amino acid sequence: CASRLRLPRTDTQYF.

This clone was detected once. The chain uses TRBV6-5 and TRBJ1-3; D is undetermined. Trimming shortened V by 0 bases and J by 0 bases, and 9 bases separated the two germline ends. The CDR3 totals 16 residues. Germline V gives CDR1 MNHEY, CDR2 SVGAGI. This CDR3 reads CASSYSELSSGNTIYF. In DNA form, the CDR3 reads TGTGCCAGCAGTTACTCCGAATTGAGCTCTGGAAACACCATATATTTT.

This clone was seen a single time. The V call is TRBV10-3, the J call TRBJ1-6; 7 bases match TRBD1. Per the germline V gene, CDR1 is ENHRY and CDR2 is SYGVKD. V was clipped by 2 bases and J by 10 bases; unmatched bases: 17. The CDR3 is 18 amino acids. This chain's CDR3 is CAISEQRQGENLGSPLHF. The CDR3 DNA follows: TGTGCCATCAGTGAGCAGAGGCAGGGGGAGAATCTAGGCTCACCCCTCCACTTT.

The chain's CDR3 is CASSQGQFF. The CDR3, as DNA: TGTGCCAGTAGCCAGGGGCAGTTCTTC. The V gene is TRBV6-5, the J gene TRBJ2-1; TRBD1 might be the D (5 bases). CDR3 length: 9 residues. Trimming cost V 9 bases and J 12 bases, with 9 bases left between them. Germline loops: CDR1 MNHEY, CDR2 SVGAGI.

The rearrangement joins TRBV6-1 to TRBJ1-2, with a possible D match to TRBD1 (6 bases). V lost 3 bases and J lost 5, with 7 bases in between. CDR1 MNHNS and CDR2 SASEGT come from the germline V gene. CDR3 length equals 12 residues. CDR3 loop: CASSDTGYGYTF. The CDR3 DNA is TGTGCCAGCAGTGACACAGGGTATGGCTACACCTTC.

This clone was counted once. The V call is TRBV9, the J call TRBJ2-7; D is unresolved. The CDR3 has 14 residues. CDR1 and CDR2 from the germline V gene are SGDLS and YYNGEE. V was pared by 0 bases and J by 2 bases, with 9 bases between. CDR3 residues: CASSVGANTYEQYF. In DNA, the CDR3 is TGTGCCAGCAGCGTAGGGGCCAATACCTACGAGCAGTACTTC.

There are a few counts of this clone. This rearrangement joins TRBV7-2 to TRBJ2-2, with TRBD1 as a possible D gene (6 bases). The CDR3 consists of 16 residues. Germline V gene sequence: CDR1 SGHTA, CDR2 FQGNSA. The V gene lost 5 bases and the J gene lost 1 base, with 14 bases spanning the gap. CDR3 DNA sequence: TGTGCCAGCAGCATACTAATACAGGGGAACACCGGGGAGCTGTTTTTT. Amino acid sequence: CASSILIQGNTGELFF.

This chain connects TRBV7-3 to TRBJ2-5; 11 bases match TRBD2. The CDR3 has 16 residues. The germline CDR1 and CDR2 sequences are SGHTA and FQGTGA. With 5 bases clipped from V and 1 base from J, the junction kept 6 bases outside the gene matches. The CDR3 nucleotides read TGTGCCAGCAGCGAAACTAGCGGGAGAGTCCAAGAGACCCAGTACTTC. Translating gives CASSETSGRVQETQYF.

As to this clone: Given the absence of the conserved phenylalanine or tryptophan at the CDR3 end, a read error is likely. The chain has TRBV19 and TRBJ1-4; 9 positions match TRBD1. V was clipped by 9 bases and J by 14 bases; unmatched bases: 13. The germline V gene encodes CDR1 LNHDA and CDR2 SQIVND (reference sequence). The CDR3 sequence is 13 residues long. The chain's CDR3 is CASSPGQGEVLFV. CDR3 nucleotide sequence: TGTGCCAGCAGTCCGGGACAGGGAGAGGTGCTGTTTGTT.

This clone occurred a few times. The chain employs TRBV6-6 and TRBJ2-2; 14 positions agree with TRBD2. The CDR3 runs 16 residues. Germline CDR1 reads MNHNY; CDR2 reads SVGAGI (reference sequence). V shed 6 bases and J 8 bases; nucleotides not matched to a gene: 8. CDR3 sequence: CASSPGTSGSAGELFF. In DNA, the CDR3 is TGTGCCAGCAGCCCGGGGACTAGCGGGAGTGCTGGGGAGCTGTTTTTT.

The chain couples TRBV5-1 to TRBJ1-6, with 8 bases matching TRBD1. There are 17 residues in the CDR3. With 4 bases clipped from V and 9 bases from J, the junction kept 15 bases outside the gene matches. Germline V gives CDR1 SGHRS, CDR2 YFSETQ. The CDR3 DNA reads as TGCGCCAGCAGCCTGGGGGACAGGCCAACCGGGGGTTCACCCCTCCACTTT. Translation gives CASSLGDRPTGGSPLHF.

The rearrangement uses TRBV11-2 and TRBJ1-6; 7 nucleotides align to TRBD1. The germline CDR1 and CDR2 sequences are SGHAT and FQNNGV. V trimming: 1 base; J trimming: 7 bases; junction bases outside the gene matches: 4. This CDR3 spans 15 amino acids. CDR3 sequence reads: CASSLGGGANSPLHF. CDR3 bases: TGTGCCAGCAGCTTAGGAGGGGGCGCGAATTCACCCCTCCACTTT.

This chain connects TRBV10-3 to TRBJ1-1, with 7 positions matching TRBD1. Germline V gene sequence: CDR1 ENHRY, CDR2 SYGVKD. The CDR3 consists of 15 residues. V gave up 6 bases and J gave up 1 base; unmatched junction bases: 8. CDR3 nucleotide sequence: TGTGCCATCAGCCTCAGGGACAGTCAGAACACTGAAGCTTTCTTT. Its protein product is CAISLRDSQNTEAFF.